This TCR beta chain was retrieved from a study of radiotherapy plus CTLA-4 blockade in lung cancer. Study overall: Overall, 18% of patients showed an objective response, while roughly 28% attained disease control.

TCRdb's table, derived via immunoSEQ multiplex PCR, lists solely in-frame clones and lacks some. The sample records tens of thousands of clones, 65% to 85% being singletons. In chemo-refractory metastatic non-small-cell lung cancer, patients got ipilimumab CTLA-4 blockade together with focal radiation. Notes on the study in general: Response, reportedly, was best predicted by interferon-beta along with early blood T cell clone dynamics. TCR clones of tumor origin grew in blood after radiotherapy plus ipilimumab.

As to this clone: Its cognate antigen is unknown.

The germline gives CDR1 MDHEN, CDR2 SYDVKM. Trimming pared 3 bases from V and 3 bases from J, leaving 15 bases between. This CDR3 region has 15 residues. The V and J genes are TRBV28 and TRBJ2-7; D is undetermined. The sequences come from peripheral blood, collected from a patient treated with radiotherapy plus ipilimumab. The clonotype was recovered from a human donor with non-small cell lung cancer who had a complete response to radiotherapy plus ipilimumab. This CDR3 reads CASSLAHGPLYEQYF. CDR3 in DNA: TGTGCCAGCAGTTTGGCCCATGGTCCCCTCTACGAGCAGTACTTC.